This TCR beta chain was sequenced for a study of control samples from healthy donors and cancer patients. This table comes from immunoSEQ multiplex PCR, and its TCRdb copy is limited to in-frame clones, with some not included. This table has 150,000 to 200,000 clones, roughly 89% appearing once. The ends were cut back, 1 base at V and 6 bases at J, with 10 bases in the middle. This CDR3 has 14 amino acids. CDR1 and CDR2 from the germline V gene are MGHRA and YSYEKL. The specimen was blood. This TCR derives from a woman aged 25 to 39 in good health. This chain connects TRBV4-1 to TRBJ1-5, with D possibly TRBD1 on 6 matching bases. CDR3: CASSQARGAQPQHF. CDR3 nucleotide sequence: TGCGCCAGCAGCCAAGCGAGGGGGGCTCAGCCCCAGCATTTT.